Listed here are 26 T cell receptor beta chains from one sample, sequenced in a study of T cell clonality in common variable immunodeficiency. Some clones are missing from TCRdb's copy, which holds only in-frame ones; the method was immunoSEQ multiplex PCR. This sample carries 50,000 to 60,000 clones, none of them present only once. Sequenced: peripheral blood mononuclear cells. These receptors were taken from a person between 18 and 75 years old in good health.

The table lists this clone with many counts. Read coverage stops 3 residues before the CDR3 terminus; the germline J gene supplies the remainder. V usage is TRBV4-1 and J usage is TRBJ1-2; D is perhaps TRBD1 (5 bases). The V end lost 2 bases, the J end lost 3 bases, and 19 bases lay between the germline ends. Germline V gives CDR1 MGHRA, CDR2 YSYEKL. This CDR3 comprises 17 residues. The sequenced CDR3 bases are TGCGCCAGCAGCCAAACTGAGGCCAACACGGGGGACTATGGC. Its protein is CASSQTEANTGDYG. The CDR3 in full is CASSQTEANTGDYGYTF.

The table lists this clone with many counts. From the germline J gene comes the end of the CDR3, since the read stops 3 residues before it. The rearrangement joins TRBV20-1 to TRBJ2-1; perhaps TRBD2 as D (6 bases). CDR1 DFQATT and CDR2 SNEGSKA come from the germline V gene (reference sequence). V was clipped by 1 base and J by 7 bases, with 23 bases between them. This CDR3 spans 17 amino acids. The CDR3: CSARVSHSGPEENEQFF. The CDR3 bases that were read are TGCAGTGCTAGAGTCAGCCATAGCGGCCCCGAGGAGAATGAG.

In this sample, this clone turned up many times. The CDR3 is cut off 3 residues early in the read; its end comes from the germline J gene. V gene TRBV19 combines with J gene TRBJ1-5; D gene ambiguous. The CDR3 sequence is 13 residues long. V was cut by 1 base and J by 6 bases, with 7 bases left in between. Germline V gene lookup returns CDR1 LNHDA and CDR2 SQIVND (reference sequence). Incomplete CDR3 DNA: TGTGCCAGTAGTATAGTGGACTTTCAGCCC. The encoded protein is CASSIVDFQP. The whole CDR3 sequence is CASSIVDFQPQHF.

This clone was counted at least ten times. From the germline J gene comes the end of the CDR3, since the read stops 3 residues before it. The rearrangement links TRBV4-2 to TRBJ1-2; D might be TRBD1 (5 bases). The germline gives CDR1 LGHNA, CDR2 YNFKEQ. Trimming cost V 5 bases and J 0 bases, with 13 bases left between them. This CDR3 spans 15 amino acids. CDR3 region: CASSSGTTANYGYTF. CDR3 bases read: TGTGCCAGCAGCTCTGGAACGACAGCTAACTATGGC.

This clone was seen repeatedly, ten times or more. The missing CDR3 end, 3 residues past where the read stops, is filled in from the germline J gene. The chain is built from TRBV20-1 and TRBJ1-1; D not resolved. The germline V gene has CDR1 DFQATT and CDR2 SNEGSKA (reference sequence). The CDR3 contains 14 residues. Deletions cut 3 bases from V and 0 bases from J, with 11 bases between. The CDR3 loop is CSARPASMNTEAFF. The sequenced part of the CDR3 DNA is TGCAGTGCTAGGCCCGCAAGCATGAACACTGAA.

This clone appeared a few times. The CDR3 is cut off 3 residues early in the read; its end comes from the germline J gene. The J gene is TRBJ2-1, the V gene TRBV2; the match to TRBD2 covers 7 bases. Trimming at V came to 6 bases and at J to 9 bases, leaving 17 bases not matched to a gene. Germline loops: CDR1 SNHLY, CDR2 FYNNEI. CDR3 size: 16 residues. The chain's CDR3 is CASRPPGLLSRGEQFF. The CDR3 bases that were read are TGTGCCAGCAGACCCCCGGGACTATTATCACGAGGTGAG.

This clone was recorded at least ten times. The CDR3 end lies 3 residues beyond the end of the read and is filled in from the germline J gene. The chain recombines TRBV5-4 with TRBJ2-3; 10 nucleotides align to TRBD2. The CDR3 is made up of 15 amino acids. Germline loops: CDR1 SGHNT, CDR2 YYREEE (reference sequence). Partial CDR3 DNA: TGTGCCAGCAGCTTATCACTAGCGGGAAGAGAGACG. Its translation is CASSLSLAGRET. In full, the CDR3 reads CASSLSLAGRETQYF.

This clone was seen only a few times. Read data end 3 residues before the CDR3 end; the end is taken from the germline J gene. The chain joins TRBV30 to TRBJ2-3; tentatively, D is TRBD1 (6 bases). Germline V lookup: CDR1 GTSNPN, CDR2 SVGIG (reference sequence). This CDR3 region has 15 residues. The DNA read from the CDR3 is TGTGCCTGGAGTGTGAGTCTCCAGGGGAATCAGCCG. Protein product: CAWSVSLQGNQP. The whole CDR3 protein is CAWSVSLQGNQPQYF.

A few counts support this clone. The read stops 3 residues short of the end of the CDR3; the missing end is completed from the germline J gene. This sample also contains other DNA sequences that code for the same CDR3. The chain combines TRBV7-2 with TRBJ1-3; D might be TRBD1 (5 bases). The CDR3 is made up of 15 amino acids. Germline V gene data show CDR1 as SGHTA and CDR2 as FQGNSA. Trimming took 1 base from V and 1 from J, leaving 8 bases between them. The DNA read from the CDR3 is TGTGCCAGCAGCTTAGGGACACGTTCTGGAAACACC. The encoded protein is CASSLGTRSGNT. The CDR3 in its entirety is CASSLGTRSGNTIYF.

This clone has a handful of counts. The CDR3 end falls 3 residues outside the read, so it is completed with the germline J gene. V is TRBV19 and J is TRBJ1-2; D is unclear. This CDR3 has 16 residues. CDR1 is LNHDA, CDR2 SQIVND, per germline (reference sequence). CDR3 in amino acids: CASSRFSGSANNDYTF. The DNA read from the CDR3 is TGTGCCAGTAGTAGGTTCAGCGGGAGCGCCAACAATGAC. Using reference TRBV19 and TRBJ1-2 for the parts outside the CDR3, the full variable domain is DGGITQSPKYLFRKEGQNVTLSCEQNLNHDAMYWYRQDPGQGLRLIYYSQIVNDFQKGDIAEGYSVSREKKESFPLTVTSAQKNPTAFYLCASSRFSGSANNDYTFGSGTRLTVV.

This clone was seen repeatedly, ten times or more. The CDR3 end lies 3 residues beyond the end of the read and is filled in from the germline J gene. The V gene is TRBV20-1, the J gene TRBJ2-2; D unclear. The CDR3 is made up of 13 amino acids. Trimming removed 0 bases from V and 4 bases from J, with 6 bases in between. In germline, CDR1 is DFQATT, CDR2 SNEGSKA (reference sequence). Incomplete CDR3 DNA: TGCAGTGCTAGAGATGAGCTCACCGGGGAG. Translation: CSARDELTGE. The CDR3 in its entirety is CSARDELTGELFF.

The table lists this clone with many counts. The junction departs from germline at one end; a sequencing error may be responsible. From the germline J gene comes the end of the CDR3, since the read stops 3 residues before it. This rearrangement joins TRBV5-1 to TRBJ2-7; TRBD2 agrees at 13 bases. The CDR3 extends over 17 amino acids. CDR1 and CDR2 (germline): SGHRS, YFSETQ. CDR3 bases read: TGCGCCAGCAGATTGGGACTAGCGGGGAAACGTTCCTACGAG. This translates into CASRLGLAGKRSYE. The entire CDR3 protein is CASRLGLAGKRSYEQYF. The entire variable domain, with the rest obtained from reference TRBV5-1 and TRBJ2-7, is as follows: KAGVTQTPRYLIKTRGQQVTLSCSPISGHRSVSWYQQTPGQGLQFLFEYFSETQRNKGNFPGRFSGRQFSNSRSEMNVSTLELGDSALYLCASRLGLAGKRSYEQYFGPGTRLTVT.

This clone was picked up many times. A read error may account for a junction end that differs from germline. The read terminates 3 residues ahead of where the CDR3 ends, so the germline J gene completes it. The same CDR3 is also encoded by other DNA sequences in this sample. The chain has TRBV20-1 and TRBJ2-7, with 11 bases identical to TRBD2. The CDR3 totals 17 residues. The germline V gene has CDR1 DFQATT and CDR2 SNEGSKA (reference sequence). The CDR3 loop reads CSARDVSGGAYPYEQYF. The CDR3 bases that were read are TGCAGCGCTAGAGATGTTAGCGGGGGGGCCTATCCCTACGAG.

Regarding this clone: The read terminates 3 residues ahead of where the CDR3 ends, so the germline J gene completes it. The rearrangement uses TRBV2 and TRBJ2-1, with 8 bases lining up with TRBD1. Germline V lookup: CDR1 SNHLY, CDR2 FYNNEI. The CDR3 sequence is 14 residues long. With V trimmed by 2 bases and J by 4 bases, 1 base remained unmatched. The sequenced part of the CDR3 DNA is TGTGCCAGCAGTGAATGGACAGGGTACAATGAG. This sequence encodes CASSEWTGYNE. From start to end, the CDR3 is CASSEWTGYNEQFF.

This clone was seen repeatedly, ten times or more. The CDR3 goes on 3 residues after the read ends, and that part is filled in from the germline J gene. The V and J genes are TRBV15 and TRBJ2-5, with 8 bases identical to TRBD2. CDR1 is LNHNV and CDR2 is YYDKDF in the germline V gene (reference sequence). Trimming took 4 bases from V and 5 from J; bases not matched to a gene: 12. The CDR3 length is 16 residues. The sequenced CDR3 bases are TGTGCCACCAGCAAAACGCGGGGGGAACGCAGGGAGACC. Protein product: CATSKTRGERRET. Given in full, the CDR3 is CATSKTRGERRETQYF.

This clone was counted many times. The DNA ends 3 residues before the CDR3 does, and the rest of the CDR3 is filled in from the germline J gene. V gene TRBV20-1 combines with J gene TRBJ2-5; 8 nucleotides line up with TRBD1. CDR3 length: 15 amino acids. Germline trimming cut 6 bases from V and 7 bases from J; bases unmatched to any gene: 16. From germline, CDR1 is DFQATT and CDR2 SNEGSKA (reference sequence). The chain's CDR3 is CSAEARDRPDGTQYF. Partial CDR3 DNA: TGCAGTGCAGAAGCCCGGGACAGGCCGGATGGGACC.

This clone was counted at least ten times. The CDR3 end is not reached by the read, which stops 3 residues before it; the germline J gene fills it in. The chain recombines TRBV29-1 with TRBJ1-2; D possibly corresponds to TRBD1 (5 bases). The CDR3 consists of 12 residues. Trimming stripped 7 bases from V and 6 bases from J, with 15 bases between. Per germline, CDR1 SQVTM and CDR2 ANQGSEA. The CDR3 spells CSASATVDGYTF. Incomplete CDR3 DNA: TGCAGCGCCTCAGCGACAGTGGATGGC.

With respect to this clone: The read comes to an end 3 residues before the CDR3 does, leaving the germline J gene to fill in the end. The V gene is TRBV11-3, the J gene TRBJ2-3, with 8 bases aligning to TRBD2. V was pared by 0 bases and J by 5 bases, with 4 bases of the junction left unmatched. The CDR3 covers 15 residues. The germline V gene encodes CDR1 SGHNT and CDR2 YENEEA. CDR3 DNA (partial): TGTGCCAGCAGCTTAGAGCGGGGGGCCGGAGATACG. Translation: CASSLERGAGDT. The complete CDR3 reads CASSLERGAGDTQYF.

Comment on this clone: The DNA ends 3 residues before the CDR3 does, and the rest of the CDR3 is filled in from the germline J gene. V is TRBV27 and J is TRBJ2-7; 7 nucleotides match TRBD1. Germline assignment: CDR1 MNHEY and CDR2 SMNVEV (reference sequence). This CDR3 is built from 14 residues. The V gene end was trimmed by 6 bases and the J gene end by 1 base; junction bases not matched to a gene: 6. This CDR3 reads CASSGQATSYEQYF. Incomplete CDR3 DNA: TGTGCCAGCAGCGGACAGGCGACTTCCTACGAG.

The sample holds many counts of this clone. The read terminates 3 residues ahead of where the CDR3 ends, so the germline J gene completes it. The rearrangement links TRBV20-1 to TRBJ1-5; 7 bases match TRBD1. CDR3 length equals 13 residues. J was trimmed by 9 bases and V by 1 base; bases with no gene match: 6. Germline CDR1 and CDR2: DFQATT and SNEGSKA (reference sequence). The covered CDR3 bases are TGCAGTGCTAGAGTTCAGGGGGTAATGCCC. The encoded protein is CSARVQGVMP. The entire CDR3 reads CSARVQGVMPQHF.

This clone was detected many times. A read error may account for a junction end that differs from germline. The CDR3 goes on 3 residues after the read ends, and that part is filled in from the germline J gene. The V gene is TRBV4-2, the J gene TRBJ2-1, with no clear D. Germline CDR1 reads LGHNA; CDR2 reads YNFKEQ. The CDR3 is 14 residues long. CDR3 protein: CASSRRSNYNEQFF. CDR3 DNA (partial): TGCGCCAGCAGCCGTCGTAGTAACTACAATGAG.

In its sample, this clone was seen many times. Read coverage stops 3 residues before the CDR3 terminus; the germline J gene supplies the remainder. V and J are TRBV19 and TRBJ1-5; D remains ambiguous. The CDR3 sequence is 15 residues long. Trimming stripped 3 bases from V and 4 bases from J, with 13 bases between. CDR1 is LNHDA and CDR2 is SQIVND in the germline V gene (reference sequence). The sequenced CDR3 bases are TGTGCCAGTAGTATGGTAGGAGACACAAATCAGCCC. Residues: CASSMVGDTNQP. The whole CDR3 region reads CASSMVGDTNQPQHF.

In its sample, this clone was seen many times. The read ends 3 residues early relative to the CDR3; the germline J gene fills the gap. The chain carries TRBV6-1 and TRBJ1-5, with D perhaps matching TRBD1 (5 bases). The V end was cut by 4 bases, the J end by 2 bases, with 9 bases between. CDR1 and CDR2 from the germline V gene are MNHNS and SASEGT. This CDR3 has 14 residues. CDR3 amino acids: CASSGRGGNQPQHF. Incomplete CDR3 DNA: TGTGCCAGCAGTGGCCGGGGGGGCAATCAGCCC.

This clone appeared many times. The read halts 3 residues ahead of the CDR3 end, with the missing end drawn from the germline J gene. The chain uses TRBV4-2 and TRBJ2-1; 11 bases are a match to TRBD2. The germline gives CDR1 LGHNA, CDR2 YNFKEQ. The CDR3 contains 17 residues. The V gene end was trimmed by 0 bases and the J gene end by 6 bases; junction bases not matched to a gene: 7. Partial CDR3 DNA: TGTGCCAGCAGCCAAGATCAGAGCACTAGCGGGAGCAATGAG. Amino acids: CASSQDQSTSGSNE. The CDR3, in full, reads CASSQDQSTSGSNEQFF.

This clone was picked up many times. The read ends 3 residues early relative to the CDR3; the germline J gene fills the gap. The sample carries other DNA sequences with the same CDR3. J is TRBJ1-3 and V is TRBV6-2 or TRBV6-3; the D gene is possibly TRBD1 (6 bases). The V and J ends lost 6 bases and 8 bases respectively, with 17 bases between them. Germline V lookup: CDR1 MNHEY, CDR2 SVGEGT. The CDR3 runs 14 residues. The CDR3 sequence: CASSSGTLGYTIYF. The DNA read from the CDR3 is TGTGCCAGCAGCTCCGGGACATTGGGATACACC.

This clone was seen at least ten times. The read ends 3 residues early relative to the CDR3; the germline J gene fills the gap. The V gene is TRBV5-6, the J gene TRBJ1-2, with TRBD1 matching over 10 bases. J was trimmed by 4 bases and V by 0 bases; bases with no gene match: 0. This CDR3 is built from 14 residues. Per germline, CDR1 SGHDT and CDR2 YYEEEE. The CDR3 loop is CASSLGTGGYGYTF. Partial CDR3 DNA: TGTGCCAGCAGCTTGGGGACAGGGGGCTATGGC.